This T cell receptor beta chain was sequenced during a study of multiple sclerosis patients with progressive multifocal leukoencephalopathy (dated by TCRdb to the late 2010s). At the level of the whole study: Peripheral T and B cells were examined in MS patients who developed PML (4 under natalizumab, 1 after alemtuzumab) and in treated patients who did not develop PML. Two natalizumab-treated patients who later developed PML were followed longitudinally from before therapy through 6 and 12 months to PML onset. The goal of the study was to detect any JC virus-specific or public T-cell expansions that arose at the time of PML onset.

The immunoSEQ two-step multiplex PCR at survey-level depth was used to amplify TRB CDR3 regions from genomic DNA. To estimate template counts and remove amplification bias, each PCR was spiked with synthetic inline TR CDR3 controls covering all V-J pairings. Reads were processed so that amplification and sequencing bias were reduced, and quantification was performed against synthetic TR CDR3 analogs. The authors processed their data as follows. Raw data were processed in ImmunoSEQ Analyzer, removing out-of-frame sequences and CDR3s with stop codons, and genes were named by IMGT nomenclature. Normalized Shannon entropy, defined as 1 minus Pielou's evenness, was used to summarize repertoire diversity. Two TRB sequences were counted as identical only if the two sequences had the same V gene, J gene and CDR3. Public PML clonotypes were CDR3s found in two or more PML-onset samples but not found earlier, in controls, or in public databases. Position-by-position CDR3 amino acid composition was analyzed in Skylign with the observed count method. In its TCRdb copy, this immuneACCESS table keeps in-frame sequences only and misses some clones. Where compared with another copy, unresolved V genes explain less than half of these, and the others have no known cause. V and J calls and clone size come straight from that table; D and trimming were deduced from the DNA. Within this sample are 25,000 to 30,000 clones, with around 90% of them counted one time only. The top ten hold approximately 1.3% of the sample.

This sample's time point label indicates: about a year of natalizumab therapy. The treatment or condition label, as the study defines it: on natalizumab therapy at sampling. The controls were several MS patients treated with natalizumab who did not develop PML and who were sampled longitudinally. Every listed patient had received interferon beta before, and every PML patient was female. Blood samples at T1 and T2 were obtained at 6 and 12 months of natalizumab therapy, respectively. Ficoll-Hypaque density gradient centrifugation was used to isolate peripheral blood mononuclear cells. On this clone: Its antigen is currently not known. Per-base quality was not reported, and no clone a single base away is much larger than it.

The CDR1 and CDR2 encoded by the germline V gene are MNHGY and SVAAGI. CDR3 length: 11 amino acids, cysteine to phenylalanine. Of all the DNA, just the CDR3 is kept, 33 bases in frame from base 1. V is pared back by 6 bases and J by 8 bases, with 11 bases lying between the germline termini. The study at large found these results: With only a small, descriptive cohort, it remained unclear whether the findings reflect JC virus infection or general immunocompromise. When PML developed, no shared TRBV or TRBJ gene usage and no preferred TRBV-TRBJ pairings were found. Although TRB clones above 0.5% frequency turned up only in PML patients, the clones expanded at PML onset were already present before and during natalizumab therapy. Analysis was limited to peripheral blood, even though cerebrospinal fluid or brain lymphocytes might be more informative for natalizumab-associated PML. In most PML patients, lower normalized Shannon entropy suggested less diverse TRB repertoires, while the natalizumab-treated controls had values close to 1.

Here the chain combines TRBV6-9 and TRBJ2-7; a confident D gene designation cannot be given. The sequence was collected from a human donor with multiple sclerosis. This specimen was PBMCs, taken from a patient treated with natalizumab. CDR3 sequence: CASRLSTKQYF. DNA sequence: TGTGCCAGCAGACTTAGTACAAAGCAGTACTTC.